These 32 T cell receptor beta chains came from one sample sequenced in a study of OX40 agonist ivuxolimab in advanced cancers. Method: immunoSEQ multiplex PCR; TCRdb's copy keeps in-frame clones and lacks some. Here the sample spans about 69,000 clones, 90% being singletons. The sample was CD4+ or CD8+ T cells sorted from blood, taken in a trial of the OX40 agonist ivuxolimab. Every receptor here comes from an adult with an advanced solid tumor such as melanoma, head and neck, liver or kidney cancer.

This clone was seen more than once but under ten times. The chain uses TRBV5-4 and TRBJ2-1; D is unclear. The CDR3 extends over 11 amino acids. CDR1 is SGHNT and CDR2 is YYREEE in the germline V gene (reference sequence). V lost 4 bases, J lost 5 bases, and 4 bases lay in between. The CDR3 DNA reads TGTGCCAGCAGCCTAAACAATGAGCAGTTCTTC. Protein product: CASSLNNEQFF.

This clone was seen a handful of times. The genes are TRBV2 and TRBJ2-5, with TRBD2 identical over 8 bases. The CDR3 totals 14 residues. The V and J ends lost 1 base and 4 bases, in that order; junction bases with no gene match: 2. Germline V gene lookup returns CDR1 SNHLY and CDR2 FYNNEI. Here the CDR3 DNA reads TGTGCCAGCAGTGAAGGCGGGGGGCGAGAGACCCAGTACTTC. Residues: CASSEGGGRETQYF. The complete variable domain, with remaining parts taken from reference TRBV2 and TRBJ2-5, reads EPEVTQTPSHQVTQMGQEVILRCVPISNHLYFYWYRQILGQKVEFLVSFYNNEISEKSEIFDDQFSVERPDGSNFTLKIRSTKLEDSAMYFCASSEGGGRETQYFGPGTRLLVL.

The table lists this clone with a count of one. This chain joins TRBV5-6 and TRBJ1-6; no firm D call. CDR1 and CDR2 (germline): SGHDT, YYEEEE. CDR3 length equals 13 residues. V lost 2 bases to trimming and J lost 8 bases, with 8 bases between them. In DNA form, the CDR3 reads TGTGCCAGCAGCTTTTTGGTGGATTCACCCCTCCACTTT. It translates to CASSFLVDSPLHF. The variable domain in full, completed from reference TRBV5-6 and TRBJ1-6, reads DAGVTQSPTHLIKTRGQQVTLRCSPKSGHDTVSWYQQALGQGPQFIFQYYEEEERQRGNFPDRFSGHQFPNYSSELNVNALLLGDSALYLCASSFLVDSPLHFGNGTRLTVT.

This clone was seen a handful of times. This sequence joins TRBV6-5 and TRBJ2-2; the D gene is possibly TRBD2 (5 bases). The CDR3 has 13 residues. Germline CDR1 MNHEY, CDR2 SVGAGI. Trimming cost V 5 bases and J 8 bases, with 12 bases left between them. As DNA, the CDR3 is TGTGCCAGCAGTAATACTAGATCGGGGGAGCTGTTTTTT. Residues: CASSNTRSGELFF.

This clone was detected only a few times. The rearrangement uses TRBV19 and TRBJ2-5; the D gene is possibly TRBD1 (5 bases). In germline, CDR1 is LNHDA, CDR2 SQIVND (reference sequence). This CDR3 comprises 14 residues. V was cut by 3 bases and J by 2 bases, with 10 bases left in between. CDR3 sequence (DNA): TGTGCCAGTAGTATTGACAGCCCTCAAGAGACCCAGTACTTC. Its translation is CASSIDSPQETQYF.

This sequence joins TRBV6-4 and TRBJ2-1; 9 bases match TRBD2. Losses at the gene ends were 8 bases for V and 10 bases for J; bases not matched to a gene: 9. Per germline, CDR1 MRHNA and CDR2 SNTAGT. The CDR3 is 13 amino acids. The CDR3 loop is CASFRREGPEQFF. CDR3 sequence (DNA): TGTGCCAGCTTTCGGCGGGAGGGCCCCGAGCAGTTCTTC.

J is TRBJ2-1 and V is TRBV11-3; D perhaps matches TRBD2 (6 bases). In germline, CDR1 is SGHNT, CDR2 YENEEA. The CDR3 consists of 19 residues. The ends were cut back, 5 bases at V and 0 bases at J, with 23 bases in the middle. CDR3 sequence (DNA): TGTGCCAGCAGCATCCCCCGGACTAAAGCGATTAGCTCCTACAATGAGCAGTTCTTC. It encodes CASSIPRTKAISSYNEQFF. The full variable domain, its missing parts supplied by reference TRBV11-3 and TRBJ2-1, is EAGVVQSPRYKIIEKKQPVAFWCNPISGHNTLYWYLQNLGQGPELLIRYENEEAVDDSQLPKDRFSAERLKGVDSTLKIQPAELGDSAVYLCASSIPRTKAISSYNEQFFGPGTRLTVL.

CDR3: CASSFGGSINEQYF. DNA for the CDR3: TGTGCCAGCAGTTTTGGCGGGAGTATCAACGAGCAGTACTTC. V and J are TRBV28 and TRBJ2-7; 7 positions agree with TRBD2. Germline-derived CDR1 and CDR2 are MDHEN and SYDVKM. The CDR3 runs 14 residues. Unmatched junction bases numbered 7, after V lost 3 bases and J lost 5 bases.

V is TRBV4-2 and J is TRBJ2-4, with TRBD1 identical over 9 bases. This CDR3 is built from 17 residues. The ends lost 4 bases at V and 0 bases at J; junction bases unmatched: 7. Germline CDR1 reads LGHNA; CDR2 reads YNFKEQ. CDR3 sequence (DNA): TGTGCCAGCAGCCCCGGGACAGGGAGATTAGCCAAAAACATTCAGTACTTC. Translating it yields CASSPGTGRLAKNIQYF.

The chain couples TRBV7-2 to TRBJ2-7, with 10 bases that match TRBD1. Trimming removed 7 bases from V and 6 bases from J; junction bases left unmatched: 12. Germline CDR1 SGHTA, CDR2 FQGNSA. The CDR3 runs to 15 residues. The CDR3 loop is CASIRGTGDRIEQYF. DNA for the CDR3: TGTGCCAGCATCAGAGGGACAGGGGACAGGATCGAGCAGTACTTC.

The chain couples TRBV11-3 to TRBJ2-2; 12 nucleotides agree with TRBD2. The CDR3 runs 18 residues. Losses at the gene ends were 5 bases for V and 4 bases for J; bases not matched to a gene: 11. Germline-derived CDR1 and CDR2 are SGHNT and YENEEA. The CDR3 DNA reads TGTGCCAGCAGCCCTTGGACTAGCGGGGCCTCGGGCACCGGGGAGCTGTTTTTT. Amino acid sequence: CASSPWTSGASGTGELFF. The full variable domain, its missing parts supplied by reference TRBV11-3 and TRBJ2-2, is EAGVVQSPRYKIIEKKQPVAFWCNPISGHNTLYWYLQNLGQGPELLIRYENEEAVDDSQLPKDRFSAERLKGVDSTLKIQPAELGDSAVYLCASSPWTSGASGTGELFFGEGSRLTVL.

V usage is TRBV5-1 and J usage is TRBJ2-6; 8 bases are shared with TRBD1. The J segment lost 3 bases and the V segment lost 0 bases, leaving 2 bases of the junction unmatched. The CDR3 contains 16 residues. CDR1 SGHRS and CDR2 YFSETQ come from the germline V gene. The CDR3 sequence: CASSLGTGRGANVLTF. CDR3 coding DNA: TGCGCCAGCAGCTTGGGGACAGGGCGTGGGGCCAACGTCCTGACTTTC.

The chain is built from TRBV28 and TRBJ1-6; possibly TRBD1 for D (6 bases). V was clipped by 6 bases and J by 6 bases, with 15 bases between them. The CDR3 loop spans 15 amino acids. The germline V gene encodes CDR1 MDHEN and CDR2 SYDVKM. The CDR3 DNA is TGTGCCAGCAGCCGACAGGCCCCCTTTAATTCACCCCTCCACTTT. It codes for CASSRQAPFNSPLHF.

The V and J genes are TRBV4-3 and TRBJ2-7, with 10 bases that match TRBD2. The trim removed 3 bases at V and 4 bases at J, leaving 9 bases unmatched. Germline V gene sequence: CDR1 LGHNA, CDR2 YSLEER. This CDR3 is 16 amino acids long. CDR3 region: CASSQMSTSGVYEQYF. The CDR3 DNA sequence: TGCGCCAGCAGCCAGATGAGTACTAGCGGGGTTTACGAGCAGTACTTC.

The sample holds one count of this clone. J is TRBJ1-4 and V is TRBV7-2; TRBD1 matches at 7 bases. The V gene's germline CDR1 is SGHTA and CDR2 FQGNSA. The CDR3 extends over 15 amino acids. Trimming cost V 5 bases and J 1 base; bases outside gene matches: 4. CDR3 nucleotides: TGTGCCAGCAGCCCTGACAGGGAAACTAATGAAAAACTGTTTTTT. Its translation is CASSPDRETNEKLFF.

CDR3 nucleotides: TGTGCCAGCAGCTTAGATGGGGGGGGCCCAGATACGCAGTATTTT. This translates into CASSLDGGGPDTQYF. This chain links TRBV7-2 with TRBJ2-3, with D perhaps TRBD2 (7 bases). This CDR3 region has 15 residues. The V end lost 1 base, the J end lost 4 bases, and 12 bases lay between the germline ends. Per germline, CDR1 SGHTA and CDR2 FQGNSA.

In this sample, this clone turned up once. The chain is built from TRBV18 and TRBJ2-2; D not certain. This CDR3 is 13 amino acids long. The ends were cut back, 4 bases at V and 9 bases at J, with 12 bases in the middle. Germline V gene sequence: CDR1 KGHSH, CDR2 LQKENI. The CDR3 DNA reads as TGTGCCAGCTCACTTTCCCCGCGTCGGGAGCTGTTTTTT. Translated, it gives CASSLSPRRELFF.

This CDR3 reads CASSPVGRGLQETQYF. The CDR3 nucleotides are TGTGCCAGCAGCCCCGTCGGGCGGGGTCTTCAAGAGACCCAGTACTTC. The J gene is TRBJ2-5, the V gene TRBV7-9; the D gene is possibly TRBD2 (6 bases). Looked up from germline, CDR1 is SEHNR and CDR2 is FQNEAQ (reference sequence). V shed 5 bases and J shed 2 bases, with 18 bases lying between them. This CDR3 has 16 residues. Using reference TRBV7-9 and TRBJ2-5 for the parts outside the CDR3, the full variable domain is DTGVSQNPRHKITKRGQNVTFRCDPISEHNRLYWYRQTLGQGPEFLTYFQNEAQLEKSRLLSDRFSAERPKGSFSTLEIQRTEQGDSAMYLCASSPVGRGLQETQYFGPGTRLLVL.

This chain's CDR3 is CASSIEKGQTYEQYF. The CDR3 DNA reads as TGCGCCAGCAGCATTGAAAAGGGACAGACCTACGAGCAGTACTTC. The chain couples TRBV4-3 to TRBJ2-7, with 7 positions matching TRBD1. The trim removed 5 bases at V and 2 bases at J, leaving 9 bases unmatched. Germline V lookup: CDR1 LGHNA, CDR2 YSLEER. The CDR3 sequence is 15 residues long.

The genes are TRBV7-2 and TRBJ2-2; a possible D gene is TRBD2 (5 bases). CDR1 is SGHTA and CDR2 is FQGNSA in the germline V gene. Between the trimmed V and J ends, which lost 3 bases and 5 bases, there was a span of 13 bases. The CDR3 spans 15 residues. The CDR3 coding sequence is TGTGCCAGCAGCTTCGGCGGGCATGGGACCGGGGAGCTGTTTTTT. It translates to CASSFGGHGTGELFF.

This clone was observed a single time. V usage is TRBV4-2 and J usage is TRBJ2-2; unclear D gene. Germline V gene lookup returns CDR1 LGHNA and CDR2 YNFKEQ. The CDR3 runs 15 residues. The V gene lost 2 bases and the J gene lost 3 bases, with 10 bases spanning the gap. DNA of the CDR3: TGTGCCAGCAGCCAATCCCTCCAGTACACCGGGGAGCTGTTTTTT. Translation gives CASSQSLQYTGELFF.

CDR3 sequence: CASSLQGAEYEQYF. The CDR3 nucleotides are TGCGCCAGCAGCTTGCAGGGGGCGGAATACGAGCAGTACTTC. The chain couples TRBV5-1 to TRBJ2-5; 8 bases are shared with TRBD1. TRBJ2-7 matches the DNA end more closely, so the J call is doubtful. The CDR3 runs to 14 residues. Germline V gene sequence: CDR1 SGHRS, CDR2 YFSETQ.

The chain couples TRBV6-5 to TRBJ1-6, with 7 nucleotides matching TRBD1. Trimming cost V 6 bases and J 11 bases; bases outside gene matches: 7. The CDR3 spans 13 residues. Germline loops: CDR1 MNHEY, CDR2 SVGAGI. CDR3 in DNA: TGTGCCAGCAGGCGACAGGGTACACCACCCCTCCACTTT. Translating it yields CASRRQGTPPLHF.

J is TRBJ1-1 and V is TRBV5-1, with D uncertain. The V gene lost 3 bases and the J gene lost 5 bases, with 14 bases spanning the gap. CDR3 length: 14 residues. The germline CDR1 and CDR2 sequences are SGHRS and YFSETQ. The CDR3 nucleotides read TGCGCCAGCAGCTCGGAGGGCGGGAGGACTGAAGCTTTCTTT. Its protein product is CASSSEGGRTEAFF.

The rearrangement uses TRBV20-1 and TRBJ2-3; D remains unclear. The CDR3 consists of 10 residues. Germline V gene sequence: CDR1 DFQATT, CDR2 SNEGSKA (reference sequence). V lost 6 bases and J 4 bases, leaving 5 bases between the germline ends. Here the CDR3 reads CSAHPDTQYF. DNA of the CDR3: TGCAGTGCACACCCAGATACGCAGTATTTT.

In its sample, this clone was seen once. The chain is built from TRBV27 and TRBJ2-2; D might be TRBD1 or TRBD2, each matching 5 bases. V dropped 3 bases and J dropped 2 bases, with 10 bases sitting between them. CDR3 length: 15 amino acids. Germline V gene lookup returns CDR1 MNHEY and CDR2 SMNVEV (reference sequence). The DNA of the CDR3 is TGTGCCAGCAGTTTGGGACGAGTAAACACCGGGGAGCTGTTTTTT. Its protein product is CASSLGRVNTGELFF.

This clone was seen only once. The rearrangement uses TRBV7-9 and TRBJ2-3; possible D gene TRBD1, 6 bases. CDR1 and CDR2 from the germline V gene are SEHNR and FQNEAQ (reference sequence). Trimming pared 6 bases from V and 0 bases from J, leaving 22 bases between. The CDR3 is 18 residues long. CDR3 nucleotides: TGTGCCAGCAGGAACAGGGTCCGGAGTGGAGCTAGCACAGATACGCAGTATTTT. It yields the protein CASRNRVRSGASTDTQYF.

The CDR3 region is CASSELPQARNTIYF. The DNA of the CDR3 is TGTGCCAGCAGCGAACTCCCCCAAGCCCGAAACACCATATATTTT. The V and J genes are TRBV9 and TRBJ1-3; no reliable D call. V was trimmed by 3 bases and J by 5 bases, leaving 15 bases between them. Germline assignment: CDR1 SGDLS and CDR2 YYNGEE. The CDR3 consists of 15 residues. Full variable domain (missing parts from reference TRBV9 and TRBJ1-3): DSGVTQTPKHLITATGQRVTLRCSPRSGDLSVYWYQQSLDQGLQFLIQYYNGEERAKGNILERFSAQQFPDLHSELNLSSLELGDSALYFCASSELPQARNTIYFGEGSWLTVV.

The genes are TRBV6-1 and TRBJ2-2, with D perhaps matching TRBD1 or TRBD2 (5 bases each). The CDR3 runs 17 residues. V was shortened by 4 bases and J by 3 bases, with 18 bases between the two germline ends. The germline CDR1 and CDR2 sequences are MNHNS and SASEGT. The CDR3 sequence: CASSASRGRRDTGELFF. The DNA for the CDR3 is TGTGCCAGCAGTGCCTCCCGGGGCCGGCGGGACACCGGGGAGCTGTTTTTT.

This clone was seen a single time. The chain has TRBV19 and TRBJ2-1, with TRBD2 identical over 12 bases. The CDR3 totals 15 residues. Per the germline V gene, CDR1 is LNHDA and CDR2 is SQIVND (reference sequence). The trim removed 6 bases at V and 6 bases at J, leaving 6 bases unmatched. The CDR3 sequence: CASRGTSGRFNEQFF. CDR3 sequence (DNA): TGTGCCAGTAGGGGAACTAGCGGGAGGTTCAATGAGCAGTTCTTC.

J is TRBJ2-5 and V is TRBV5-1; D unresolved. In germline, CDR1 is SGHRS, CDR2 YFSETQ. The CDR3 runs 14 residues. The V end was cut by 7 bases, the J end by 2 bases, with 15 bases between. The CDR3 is CASRPSPGQETQYF. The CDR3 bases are TGCGCCAGCCGCCCATCCCCCGGACAAGAGACCCAGTACTTC. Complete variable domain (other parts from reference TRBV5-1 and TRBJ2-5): KAGVTQTPRYLIKTRGQQVTLSCSPISGHRSVSWYQQTPGQGLQFLFEYFSETQRNKGNFPGRFSGRQFSNSRSEMNVSTLELGDSALYLCASRPSPGQETQYFGPGTRLLVL.

The CDR3 region is CASTLGTGGYGYTF. The CDR3 coding sequence is TGTGCCAGCACTCTTGGGACGGGTGGGTATGGCTACACCTTC. The rearrangement uses TRBV28 and TRBJ1-2; D might be TRBD1 (5 bases). CDR1 and CDR2 (germline): MDHEN, SYDVKM. V was trimmed by 7 bases and J by 5 bases, leaving 17 bases between them. The CDR3 has 14 amino acids.